Described below is a single T cell receptor (beta chain) sequence and its context. These data come from a study of blood T cell repertoires in COVID-19. V lost 3 bases to trimming and J lost 6 bases, with 18 bases between them. The length of the CDR3 is 14 residues. Germline V gene sequence: CDR1 DFQATT, CDR2 SNEGSKA (reference sequence). Original processing notes: Cell counts per sample came from amplifying reference gene primers. Produced via immunoSEQ multiplex PCR; TCRdb's table is partial and in-frame only. V and J calls and clone size follow that table, whereas D and trimming were derived from the DNA. The table lists about 250,000 clones, nearly 90% of them singletons, with roughly 3.1% in the top ten.

The V gene is TRBV20-1, the J gene TRBJ2-7; D perhaps matches TRBD1 (5 bases). This TCR came from a man aged 18 to 30 with active or convalescent COVID-19. Material: peripheral blood. The CDR3 DNA reads TGCAGTGCTAGTGTCCGGTCAGGGATGGGCGAGCAGTACTTC. It yields the protein CSASVRSGMGEQYF.